This T cell receptor (beta chain) stems from a study of Tregs in tolerant kidney transplant recipients. From germline, CDR1 is LGHNA and CDR2 YNFKEQ. The CDR3 runs to 17 residues. Trimming removed 0 bases at V and 4 bases at J, with 18 bases between. The method was immunoSEQ multiplex PCR; TCRdb's version includes in-frame clones alone and lacks a portion of them. Of under 85,000 clones in the sample, 85% to 90% were seen once. Thawed PBMCs were FACS-sorted into unstimulated CD4+CD25+CD127- regulatory T cells, CD4+CD25- non-regulatory cells, CD4 and CD8 cells. With respect to this clone: No antigen is known for it.

Study-wide findings and caveats: Some patients' samples used different primers over time, so nucleotide sequences weren't comparable.

The sample was CD4+ T cells from blood, taken before the transplant. J is TRBJ1-2 and V is TRBV4-2; D gene uncertain. This sequence originates from a human donor who received a combined kidney and bone marrow transplant. The CDR3 DNA reads as TGTGCCAGCAGCCAAGATATCCATACCGTCCTACTCTATGGCTACACCTTC. This sequence encodes CASSQDIHTVLLYGYTF.